The subject of this entry is one T cell receptor beta chain. The CDR3 loop spans 15 amino acids. The V segment lost 6 bases and the J segment 1 base; nucleotides outside the gene matches: 5. Germline-derived CDR1 and CDR2 are MNHEY and SMNVEV (reference sequence). Clones were sequenced by immunoSEQ multiplex PCR, and TCRdb holds only the in-frame ones, with some missing. This sample has approximately 94,000 clones; around 88% occur once, and the top ten carry 7% to 8.5%. This sample stems from a study of blood T cell repertoires in COVID-19. Study-level information: From the United States, Italy and Spain came samples of acute and convalescent COVID-19.

The chain is built from TRBV27 and TRBJ2-2, with TRBD1 matching over 7 bases. The sequencing sample was made of peripheral blood. This clonotype originated in a woman in her seventies with acute or convalescent COVID-19. The CDR3 protein is CASRTGQLNTGELFF. The CDR3 nucleotides are TGTGCCAGCAGAACGGGACAGCTGAACACCGGGGAGCTGTTTTTT.